One sample yielded the 19 T cell receptor beta chains listed below, sequenced in a study of human T cells and chemical hapten exposure. MiXCR, applied by TCRdb to the RACE reads, yields one record per CDR3 protein. The data hold some 110,000 distinct CDR3 sequences, with 12% observed a single time. The time point denotes: pre-sensitization, week 0. Treatment described: therapeutic diphenylcyclopropenone sensitization with weekly scalp DPC. Here the sequenced sample was whole blood, taken in connection with sensitization to the hapten diphenylcyclopropenone (DPC). The receptors come from a woman between 50 and 59 years old with alopecia areata. Some clones in this sample may be carry-over from other donors' samples.

This clonotype was observed a few times. The J gene is TRBJ2-3, the V gene TRBV6-5, with D possibly being TRBD1 or TRBD2 (5 bases each). Germline V gene data show CDR1 as MNHEY and CDR2 as SVGAGI. V lost 0 bases, J lost 0 bases, and 10 bases lay in between. The CDR3 spans 16 residues. The DNA of the CDR3 is TGTGCCAGCAGTTACTCGGGACGGGCTAGCACAGATACGCAGTATTTT. Translating gives CASSYSGRASTDTQYF.

This clonotype was found once. The chain links TRBV2 to TRBJ2-2, with D unresolved. Trimming pared 7 bases from V and 0 bases from J, leaving 9 bases between. Germline lookup yields CDR1 SNHLY and CDR2 FYNNEI. This CDR3 is 14 amino acids long. In DNA, the CDR3 is TGTGCCAGCAAGCTGGCAACGAACACCGGGGAGCTGTTTTTT. Amino acids: CASKLATNTGELFF.

The chain uses TRBV10-2 and TRBJ1-5, with 9 bases matching TRBD1. J lost 0 bases, V lost 9 bases, and 6 bases had no gene match. The CDR3 runs to 15 residues. Germline assignment: CDR1 WSHSY and CDR2 SAAADI. The CDR3 protein is CASRDRVNSNQPQHF. As DNA, the CDR3 is TGCGCCAGTCGGGACAGGGTAAATAGCAATCAGCCCCAGCATTTT.

There are a few counts of this clonotype. The V and J genes are TRBV5-1 and TRBJ2-5; tentatively, D is TRBD1 (6 bases). Trimming cost V 6 bases and J 2 bases, with 14 bases left between them. Germline values: CDR1 SGHRS, CDR2 YFSETQ. The CDR3 is 14 amino acids. The CDR3 DNA sequence: TGCGCCAGCACAACCGGGACACCACAAGAGACCCAGTACTTC. This codes for CASTTGTPQETQYF. The entire variable domain, with the rest obtained from reference TRBV5-1 and TRBJ2-5, is as follows: KAGVTQTPRYLIKTRGQQVTLSCSPISGHRSVSWYQQTPGQGLQFLFEYFSETQRNKGNFPGRFSGRQFSNSRSEMNVSTLELGDSALYLCASTTGTPQETQYFGPGTRLLVL.

The chain carries TRBV7-2 and TRBJ1-6, with a weak D call TRBD1 (5 bases). Germline lookup yields CDR1 SGHTA and CDR2 FQGNSA. The V gene lost 5 bases and the J gene lost 9 bases, with 11 bases spanning the gap. The CDR3 is 13 residues long. The CDR3 DNA reads as TGTGCCAGCAGCCCCCAGGGCCGTTCACCCCTCCACTTT. This translates into CASSPQGRSPLHF.

This clonotype was seen a few times. The chain couples TRBV3-1 to TRBJ1-1; D remains ambiguous. V lost 1 base, J lost 6 bases, and 12 bases lay in between. The length of the CDR3 is 14 residues. Germline-derived CDR1 and CDR2 are LGHDT and YNNKEL (reference sequence). This CDR3 reads CASSQVRSVSEAFF. CDR3 DNA: TGTGCCAGCAGCCAAGTGAGATCGGTGTCTGAAGCTTTCTTT. Supplemented by reference TRBV3-1 and TRBJ1-1, the full variable domain reads DTAVSQTPKYLVTQMGNDKSIKCEQNLGHDTMYWYKQDSKKFLKIMFSYNNKELIINETVPNRFSPKSPDKAHLNLHINSLELGDSAVYFCASSQVRSVSEAFFGQGTRLTVV.

This clonotype was seen a few times. This sequence joins TRBV6-6 and TRBJ1-1; 8 bases agree with TRBD1. The V gene's germline CDR1 is MNHNY and CDR2 SVGAGI (reference sequence). CDR3 length equals 14 residues. With V trimmed by 6 bases and J by 1 base, 4 bases remained unmatched. This chain's CDR3 is CASRSGTGNTEAFF. DNA for the CDR3: TGTGCCAGCAGGTCCGGGACAGGGAACACTGAAGCTTTCTTT.

This clonotype was detected a few times. V and J are TRBV28 and TRBJ1-6; 7 nucleotides align to TRBD1. The ends lost 7 bases at V and 5 bases at J; junction bases unmatched: 8. The CDR3 loop spans 15 amino acids. CDR1 MDHEN and CDR2 SYDVKM come from the germline V gene. CDR3 DNA: TGTGCCAGCAAAGTGCCGGGACAGAATAATTCACCCCTCCACTTT. Protein product: CASKVPGQNNSPLHF. Drawing the rest from reference TRBV28 and TRBJ1-6, the complete variable domain is DVKVTQSSRYLVKRTGEKVFLECVQDMDHENMFWYRQDPGLGLRLIYFSYDVKMKEKGDIPEGYSVSREKKERFSLILESASTNQTSMYLCASKVPGQNNSPLHFGNGTRLTVT.

In its sample, this clonotype was seen many times. V and J are TRBV6-5 and TRBJ2-7; no clear D. The CDR3 extends over 14 amino acids. The germline V gene has CDR1 MNHEY and CDR2 SVGAGI. The V gene lost 4 bases and the J gene lost 2 bases, with 12 bases spanning the gap. The CDR3 reads CASSSLFLPYEQYF. In nucleotides, the CDR3 is TGTGCCAGCAGTTCTCTATTTCTCCCCTACGAGCAGTACTTC.

This clonotype came up many times. The chain links TRBV29-1 to TRBJ1-1, with D maybe TRBD1 (6 bases). There are 12 residues in the CDR3. CDR1 and CDR2 from the germline V gene are SQVTM and ANQGSEA. Trimming cost V 7 bases and J 0 bases, with 9 bases left between them. The CDR3 protein is CSAGHLNTEAFF. DNA for the CDR3: TGCAGCGCGGGACACCTGAACACTGAAGCTTTCTTT.

This clonotype was detected a few times. V is TRBV7-6 and J is TRBJ2-2; weak D call: TRBD2 (7 bases). Trimming took 6 bases from V and 4 from J, leaving 15 bases between them. This CDR3 spans 15 amino acids. Germline CDR1 and CDR2: SGHVS and FNYEAQ. This chain's CDR3 is CASSLGGAATGELFF. The CDR3 nucleotides are TGTGCCAGCAGTCTAGGGGGGGCGGCCACCGGGGAGCTGTTTTTT.

The V call is TRBV29-1, the J call TRBJ1-1; D not certain. Germline V gene lookup returns CDR1 SQVTM and CDR2 ANQGSEA. The CDR3 contains 13 residues. Trimming took off 7 bases at V and 0 bases at J, with 12 bases between the two ends. This CDR3 reads CSAGNGMNTEAFF. CDR3 nucleotides: TGCAGCGCGGGGAATGGCATGAACACTGAAGCTTTCTTT. Complete variable domain (other parts from reference TRBV29-1 and TRBJ1-1): SAVISQKPSRDICQRGTSLTIQCQVDSQVTMMFWYRQQPGQSLTLIATANQGSEATYESGFVIDKFPISRPNLTFSTLTVSNMSPEDSSIYLCSAGNGMNTEAFFGQGTRLTVV.

This clonotype was found a few times. The rearrangement uses TRBV2 and TRBJ2-3; D ambiguous. CDR1 is SNHLY and CDR2 is FYNNEI in the germline V gene. The ends were cut back, 1 base at V and 0 bases at J, with 17 bases in the middle. This CDR3 has 18 amino acids. The CDR3 DNA is TGTGCCAGCAGTGAAGGGCGTATAGCTGTCTCTAGCACAGATACGCAGTATTTT. It translates to CASSEGRIAVSSTDTQYF.

This sequence joins TRBV11-2 and TRBJ2-7, with a tentative D call TRBD2 (5 bases). The CDR3 sequence is 14 residues long. V lost 5 bases to trimming and J lost 6 bases, with 17 bases between them. The germline V gene encodes CDR1 SGHAT and CDR2 FQNNGV. CDR3 DNA sequence: TGTGCCAGCAGCAACTTCAACACCGAGGGCGAGCAGTACTTC. It specifies CASSNFNTEGEQYF.

The chain employs TRBV7-9 and TRBJ2-5; TRBD2 agrees at 7 bases. V lost 5 bases, J lost 4 bases, and 10 bases stayed unmatched. Germline values: CDR1 SEHNR, CDR2 FQNEAQ (reference sequence). The CDR3 is 15 amino acids. The CDR3 nucleotides read TGTGCCAGCAGCCCAACCCGGACTAGAGGAGAGACCCAGTACTTC. Translating gives CASSPTRTRGETQYF. Looking up the rest from reference TRBV7-9 and TRBJ2-5 gives the full variable domain: DTGVSQNPRHKITKRGQNVTFRCDPISEHNRLYWYRQTLGQGPEFLTYFQNEAQLEKSRLLSDRFSAERPKGSFSTLEIQRTEQGDSAMYLCASSPTRTRGETQYFGPGTRLLVL.

This clonotype was observed once. This chain uses TRBV28 with TRBJ2-6; no reliable D call. This CDR3 contains 16 residues. The V gene lost 5 bases and the J gene lost 1 base, with 12 bases spanning the gap. Germline-derived CDR1 and CDR2 are MDHEN and SYDVKM. The CDR3 coding sequence is TGTGCCAGCAGTCCCCACCCCGGGTCTGGGGCCAACGTCCTGACTTTC. Its protein product is CASSPHPGSGANVLTF.

In its sample, this clonotype was seen many times. The CDR3 DNA sequence: TGCGCCAGCAGCTTGGCCGGGGGCACGAACACTGAAGCTTTCTTT. Translation: CASSLAGGTNTEAFF. The chain carries TRBV5-1 and TRBJ1-1; perhaps TRBD1 as D (6 bases). Germline assignment: CDR1 SGHRS and CDR2 YFSETQ. This CDR3 comprises 15 residues. V lost 0 bases and J 1 base, leaving 10 bases between the germline ends.

This CDR3 is CASSSSRNYNSPLHF. DNA of the CDR3: TGTGCCAGCAGTTCGTCCCGCAACTATAATTCACCCCTCCACTTT. The V call is TRBV28, the J call TRBJ1-6; D is undetermined. Trimming cost V 4 bases and J 3 bases, with 10 bases left between them. This CDR3 has 15 amino acids. Germline V gene sequence: CDR1 MDHEN, CDR2 SYDVKM.

This clonotype has a handful of counts. The gene calls are TRBV6-6 and TRBJ2-4; either TRBD1 or TRBD2 may supply D (5 bases each). The CDR3 totals 17 residues. Germline CDR1 reads MNHNY; CDR2 reads SVGAGI (reference sequence). V lost 5 bases and J 1 base, leaving 18 bases between the germline ends. CDR3 sequence reads: CASSDRDDGDAKNIQYF. The CDR3 DNA follows: TGTGCCAGCAGTGACCGGGACGATGGTGATGCCAAAAACATTCAGTACTTC.